The TCR beta chain under discussion was sequenced for a study of cytomegalovirus exposure and HLA in healthy donors. PCR employed 60 Vbeta and 13 Jbeta primers. Assay: immunoSEQ multiplex PCR; the TCRdb copy retains only in-frame clones and omits some. This sample yields a few hundred thousand clones, of which around 90% are seen a single time; 1.5% to 2% belongs to the top ten. In its sample, this clone was seen once. This CDR3 is also generated by other DNA sequences in the sample. The ends lost 1 base at V and 4 bases at J; junction bases unmatched: 3. This CDR3 has 15 amino acids. Germline V gives CDR1 LNHDA, CDR2 SQIVND (reference sequence).

This rearrangement joins TRBV19 to TRBJ2-1, with TRBD2 matching over 8 bases. The sequencing input was PBMCs. The sequence was collected from a girl aged 2 to 9 in good health and CMV-seronegative. CDR3 sequence (DNA): TGTGCCAGTAGTATAGTCACTAGCGGTTACAATGAGCAGTTCTTC. As protein: CASSIVTSGYNEQFF.